The sequence of this T cell receptor (beta chain) was determined in a study of PD-1 blockade in mismatch repair-deficient tumors. At the level of the study: Patients had some twelve mismatch repair-deficient cancer types, all previously treated and progressing.

All patients were mismatch repair deficient, assessed by either PCR or immunohistochemistry. The germline V gene encodes CDR1 SEHNR and CDR2 FQNEAQ (reference sequence). V dropped 5 bases and J dropped 0 bases, with 8 bases sitting between them. This CDR3 comprises 13 residues. Repertoires were generated with immunoSEQ multiplex PCR, while TCRdb's copy carries only in-frame clones and drops some. The table records 70,000 to 90,000 clones, 80% to 90% of them present only once. V usage is TRBV7-9 and J usage is TRBJ2-7; D is tentatively TRBD1 or TRBD2 (5 bases each). This TCR was sampled from an adult with mismatch repair-deficient cancer. Sequenced material: peripheral blood, taken 44 weeks after starting pembrolizumab. The CDR3 region is CASSRGDSYEQYF. In DNA, the CDR3 is TGTGCCAGCAGCCGGGGCGACTCCTACGAGCAGTACTTC.